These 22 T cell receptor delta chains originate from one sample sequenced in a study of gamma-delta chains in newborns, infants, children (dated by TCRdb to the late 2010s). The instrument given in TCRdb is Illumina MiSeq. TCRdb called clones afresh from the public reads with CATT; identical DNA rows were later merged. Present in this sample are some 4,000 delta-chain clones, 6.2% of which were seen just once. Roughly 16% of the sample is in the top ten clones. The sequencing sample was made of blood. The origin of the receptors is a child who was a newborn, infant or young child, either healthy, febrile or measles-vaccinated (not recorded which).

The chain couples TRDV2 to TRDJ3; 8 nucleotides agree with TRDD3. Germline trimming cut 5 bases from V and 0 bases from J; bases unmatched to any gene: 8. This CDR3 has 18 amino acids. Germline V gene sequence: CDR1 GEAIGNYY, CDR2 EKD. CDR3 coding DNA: TGTGCCTGTGTCACGCTGGGGGAACGCTCCTGGGACACCCGACAGATGTTTTTC. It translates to CACVTLGERSWDTRQMFF.

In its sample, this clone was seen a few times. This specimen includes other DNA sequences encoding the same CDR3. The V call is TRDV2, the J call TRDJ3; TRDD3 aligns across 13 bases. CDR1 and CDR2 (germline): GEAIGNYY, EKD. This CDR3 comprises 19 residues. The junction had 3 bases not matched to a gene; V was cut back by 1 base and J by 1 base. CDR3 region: CACDTVLGDTSWDTRQMFF. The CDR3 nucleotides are TGTGCCTGTGACACGGTACTGGGGGATACGTCCTGGGACACCCGACAGATGTTTTTC.

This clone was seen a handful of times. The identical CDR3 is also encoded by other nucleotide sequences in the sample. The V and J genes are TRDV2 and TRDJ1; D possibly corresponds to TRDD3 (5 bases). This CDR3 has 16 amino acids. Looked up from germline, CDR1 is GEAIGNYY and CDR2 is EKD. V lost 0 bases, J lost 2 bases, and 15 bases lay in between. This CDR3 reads CACDTRSLLGTDKLIF. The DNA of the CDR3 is TGTGCCTGTGACACCAGATCCCTCCTGGGAACCGATAAACTCATCTTT.

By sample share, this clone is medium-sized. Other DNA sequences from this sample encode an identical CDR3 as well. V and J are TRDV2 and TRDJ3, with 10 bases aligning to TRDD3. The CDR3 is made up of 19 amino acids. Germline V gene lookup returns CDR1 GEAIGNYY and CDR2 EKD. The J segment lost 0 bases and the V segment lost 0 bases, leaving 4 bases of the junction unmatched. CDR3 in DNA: TGTGCCTGTGACACCTGGGGGATACAGAGCTCCTGGGACACCCGACAGATGTTTTTC. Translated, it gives CACDTWGIQSSWDTRQMFF.

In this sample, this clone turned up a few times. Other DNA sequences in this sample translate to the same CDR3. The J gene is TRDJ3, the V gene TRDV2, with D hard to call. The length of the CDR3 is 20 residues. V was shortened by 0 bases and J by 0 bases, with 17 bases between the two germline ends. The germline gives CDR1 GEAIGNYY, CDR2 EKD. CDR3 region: CACDTVLRGASSWDTRQMFF. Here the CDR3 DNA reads TGTGCCTGTGACACCGTATTACGCGGGGCCAGCTCCTGGGACACCCGACAGATGTTTTTC.

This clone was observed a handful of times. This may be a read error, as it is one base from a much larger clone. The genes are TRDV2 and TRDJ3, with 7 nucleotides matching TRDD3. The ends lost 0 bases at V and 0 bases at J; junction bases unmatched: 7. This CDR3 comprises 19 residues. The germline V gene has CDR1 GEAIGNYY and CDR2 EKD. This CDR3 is CACDTVLGISSWDTRQMFF. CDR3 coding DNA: TGTGCCTGTGACACCGTACTGGGGATTAGCTCCTGGGACACCCGACAGATGTTTTTC.

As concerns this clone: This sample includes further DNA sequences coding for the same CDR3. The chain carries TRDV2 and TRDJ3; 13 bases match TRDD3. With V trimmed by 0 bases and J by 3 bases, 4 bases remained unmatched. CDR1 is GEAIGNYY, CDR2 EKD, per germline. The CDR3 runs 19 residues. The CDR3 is CACDTVLGDTHWDTRQMFF. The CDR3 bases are TGTGCCTGTGACACCGTACTGGGGGATACGCACTGGGACACCCGACAGATGTTTTTC.

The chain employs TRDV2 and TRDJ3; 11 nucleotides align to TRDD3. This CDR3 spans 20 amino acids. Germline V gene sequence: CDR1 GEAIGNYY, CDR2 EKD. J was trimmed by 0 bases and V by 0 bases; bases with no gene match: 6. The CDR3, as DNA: TGTGCCTGTGACACCTTGGGGGATACGCCCAGCTCCTGGGACACCCGACAGATGTTTTTC. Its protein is CACDTLGDTPSSWDTRQMFF.

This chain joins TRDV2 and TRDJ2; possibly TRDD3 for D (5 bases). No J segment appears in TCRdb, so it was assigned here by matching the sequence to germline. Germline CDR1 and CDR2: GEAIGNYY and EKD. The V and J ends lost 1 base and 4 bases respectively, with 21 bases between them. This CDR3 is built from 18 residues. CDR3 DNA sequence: TGTGCCTGTGACACGGGAAGGGTGGATAAAGCGTGGACAGCACAACTCTTCTTT. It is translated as CACDTGRVDKAWTAQLFF.

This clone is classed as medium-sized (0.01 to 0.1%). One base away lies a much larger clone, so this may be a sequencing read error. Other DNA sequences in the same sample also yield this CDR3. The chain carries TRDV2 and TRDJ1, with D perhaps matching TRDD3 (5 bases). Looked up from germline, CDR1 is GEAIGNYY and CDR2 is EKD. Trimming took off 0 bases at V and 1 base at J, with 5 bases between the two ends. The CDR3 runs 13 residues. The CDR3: CACDTWGTDKLIF. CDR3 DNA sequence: TGTGCCTGTGACACCTGGGGCACCGATAAACTCATCTTT.

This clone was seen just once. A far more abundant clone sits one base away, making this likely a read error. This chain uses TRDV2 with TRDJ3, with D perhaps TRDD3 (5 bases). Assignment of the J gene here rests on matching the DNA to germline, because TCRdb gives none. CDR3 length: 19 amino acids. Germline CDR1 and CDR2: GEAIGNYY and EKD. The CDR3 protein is CACDTVRLGRSWDARQMFF. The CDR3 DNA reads TGTGCCTGTGACACCGTTAGGTTGGGCCGCTCCTGGGACGCCCGACAGATGTTTTTC.

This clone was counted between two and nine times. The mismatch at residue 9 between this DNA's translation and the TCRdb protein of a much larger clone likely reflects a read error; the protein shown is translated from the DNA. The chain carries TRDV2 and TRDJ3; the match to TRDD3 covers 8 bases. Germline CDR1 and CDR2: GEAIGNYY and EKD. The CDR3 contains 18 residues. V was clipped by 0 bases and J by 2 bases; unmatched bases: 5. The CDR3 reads CACDTVLGGTWDTRQMFF. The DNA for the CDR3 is TGTGCCTGTGACACCGTACTGGGGGGTACCTGGGACACCCGACAGATGTTTTTC.

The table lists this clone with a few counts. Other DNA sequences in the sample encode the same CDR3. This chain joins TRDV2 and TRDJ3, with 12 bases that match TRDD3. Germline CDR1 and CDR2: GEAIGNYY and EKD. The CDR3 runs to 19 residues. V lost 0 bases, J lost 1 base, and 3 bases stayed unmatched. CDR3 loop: CACDTTGGYRSWDTRQMFF. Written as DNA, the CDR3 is TGTGCCTGTGACACCACTGGGGGATACAGGTCCTGGGACACCCGACAGATGTTTTTC.

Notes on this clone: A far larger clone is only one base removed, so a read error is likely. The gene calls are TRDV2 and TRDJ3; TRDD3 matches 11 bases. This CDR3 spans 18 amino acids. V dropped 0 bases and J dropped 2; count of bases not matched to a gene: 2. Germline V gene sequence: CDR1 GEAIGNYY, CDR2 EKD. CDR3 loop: CACDTILGDTWDTRQMFF. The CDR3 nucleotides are TGTGCCTGTGACACCATACTGGGGGATACCTGGGACACCCGACAGATGTTTTTC.

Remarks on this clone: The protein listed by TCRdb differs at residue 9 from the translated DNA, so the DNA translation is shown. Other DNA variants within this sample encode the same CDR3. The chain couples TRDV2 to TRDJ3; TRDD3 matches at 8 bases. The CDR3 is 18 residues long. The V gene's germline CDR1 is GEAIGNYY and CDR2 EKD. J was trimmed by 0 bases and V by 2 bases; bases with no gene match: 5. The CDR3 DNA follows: TGTGCCTGTGACAGTACTGGGGGCCTCTCCTGGGACACCCGACAGATGTTTTTC. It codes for CACDSTGGLSWDTRQMFF.

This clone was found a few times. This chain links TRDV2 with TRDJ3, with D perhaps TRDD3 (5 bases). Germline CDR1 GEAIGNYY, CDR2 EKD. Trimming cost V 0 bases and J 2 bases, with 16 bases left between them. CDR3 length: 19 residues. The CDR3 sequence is CACDTWGFIGAWDTRQMFF. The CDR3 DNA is TGTGCCTGTGACACCTGGGGCTTCATAGGTGCCTGGGACACCCGACAGATGTTTTTC.

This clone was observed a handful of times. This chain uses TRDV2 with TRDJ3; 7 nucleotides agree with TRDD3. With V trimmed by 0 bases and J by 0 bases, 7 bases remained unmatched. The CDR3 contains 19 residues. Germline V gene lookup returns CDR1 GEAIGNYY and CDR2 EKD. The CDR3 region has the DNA TGTGCCTGTGACACCGCAGGGGGATTCCTCTCCTGGGACACCCGACAGATGTTTTTC. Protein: CACDTAGGFLSWDTRQMFF.

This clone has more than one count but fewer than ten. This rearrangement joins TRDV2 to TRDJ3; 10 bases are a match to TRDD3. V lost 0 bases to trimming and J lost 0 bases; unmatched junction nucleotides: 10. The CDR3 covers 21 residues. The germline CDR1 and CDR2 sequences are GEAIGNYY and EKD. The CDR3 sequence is CACDTVGGYRGSSWDTRQMFF. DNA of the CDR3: TGTGCCTGTGACACCGTTGGGGGATACAGGGGCAGCTCCTGGGACACCCGACAGATGTTTTTC.

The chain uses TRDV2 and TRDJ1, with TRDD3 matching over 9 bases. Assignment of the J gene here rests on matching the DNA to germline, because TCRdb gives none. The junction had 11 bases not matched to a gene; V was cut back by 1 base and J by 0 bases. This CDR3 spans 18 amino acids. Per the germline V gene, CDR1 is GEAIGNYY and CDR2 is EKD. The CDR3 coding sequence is TGTGCCTGTGACACAGGGAGTTACTGGGGGAGAAACACCGATAAACTCATCTTT. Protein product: CACDTGSYWGRNTDKLIF.

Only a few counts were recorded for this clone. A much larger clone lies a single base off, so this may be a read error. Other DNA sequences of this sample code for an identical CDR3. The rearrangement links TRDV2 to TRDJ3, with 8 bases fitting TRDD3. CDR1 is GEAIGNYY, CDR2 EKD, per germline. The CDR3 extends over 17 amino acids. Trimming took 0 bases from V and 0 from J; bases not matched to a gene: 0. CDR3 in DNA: TGTGCCTGTGACACCACTGGGGGCTCCTGGGACACCCGACAGATGTTTTTC. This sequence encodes CACDTTGGSWDTRQMFF.

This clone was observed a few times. CDR3 in DNA: TGTGCCTTGGGCCTTCTCGAGGCGTACTGCTCTATCTACACCGATAAACTCATCTTT. As protein: CALGLLEAYCSIYTDKLIF. The chain joins TRDV3 to TRDJ1; D perhaps matches TRDD2 (5 bases). The V gene's germline CDR1 is TVYSNPD and CDR2 GDNSRS (reference sequence). Trimming removed 3 bases at V and 0 bases at J, with 29 bases between. The CDR3 spans 19 residues.

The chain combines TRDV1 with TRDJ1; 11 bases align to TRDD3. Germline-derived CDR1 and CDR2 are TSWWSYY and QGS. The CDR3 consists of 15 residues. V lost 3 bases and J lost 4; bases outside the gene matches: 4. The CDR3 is CALGEYWGIIDKLIF. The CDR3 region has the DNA TGTGCTCTTGGGGAGTACTGGGGGATAATCGATAAACTCATCTTT.